These 13 T cell receptor beta chains were all obtained from the same sample, sequenced in a study of radiation and T cells in renal cell carcinoma. The data were produced by immunoSEQ multiplex PCR, yet TCRdb's version contains in-frame clones alone and is incomplete. The top ten hold 6% to 7% of the sample, which has 65,000 or so clones, about three quarters seen once. Time point reported: blood 4 weeks post-SBRT, at nephrectomy. Treatment noted: 15 Gy SBRT to primary tumor, nephrectomy 4 weeks later. The sample here was blood, taken from a patient whose treatment included radiotherapy and nephrectomy. These TCRs come from a man aged 55-75 years with renal cell carcinoma.

The chain links TRBV28 to TRBJ2-3; D is perhaps TRBD1 or TRBD2 (5 bases each). The CDR3 runs to 13 residues. CDR1 and CDR2 from the germline V gene are MDHEN and SYDVKM. Trimming cost V 3 bases and J 10 bases, with 14 bases left between them. The CDR3, as DNA: TGTGCCAGCAGTTTCGGCACCGGGACCTCGCAGTATTTT. This gives the protein CASSFGTGTSQYF.

The rearrangement joins TRBV7-6 to TRBJ2-3; D call uncertain. This CDR3 has 13 amino acids. Germline loops: CDR1 SGHVS, CDR2 FNYEAQ. V lost 5 bases and J 4 bases, leaving 10 bases between the germline ends. Written as DNA, the CDR3 is TGTGCCAGCAGCAAAGAGCTATCAGATACGCAGTATTTT. This translates into CASSKELSDTQYF.

This chain links TRBV9 with TRBJ2-3, with 9 bases aligning to TRBD2. V lost 0 bases to trimming and J lost 6 bases; unmatched junction nucleotides: 14. Germline assignment: CDR1 SGDLS and CDR2 YYNGEE. The CDR3 spans 18 residues. CDR3 region: CASSVAGGGAFGADTQYF. As DNA, the CDR3 is TGTGCCAGCAGCGTAGCTGGCGGGGGGGCATTCGGGGCGGATACGCAGTATTTT.

The chain joins TRBV25-1 to TRBJ1-1; the D gene is possibly TRBD1 (6 bases). Germline V gene lookup returns CDR1 MGHDK and CDR2 SYGVNS. Trimming took 1 base from V and 5 from J, leaving 14 bases between them. The CDR3 runs to 15 residues. CDR3 sequence reads: CASSESGGGGTEAFF. The CDR3 region has the DNA TGTGCCAGCAGTGAATCGGGGGGCGGGGGTACTGAAGCTTTCTTT.

The rearrangement uses TRBV11-3 and TRBJ1-1; the D is unclear. This CDR3 comprises 16 residues. V gave up 1 base and J gave up 4 bases, with 16 bases separating them. Germline V gene lookup returns CDR1 SGHNT and CDR2 YENEEA. In DNA form, the CDR3 reads TGTGCCAGCAGCTTAGTCGTTTGGCAGGCTGTCACTGAAGCTTTCTTT. This sequence encodes CASSLVVWQAVTEAFF.

The V and J genes are TRBV27 and TRBJ2-7, with D possibly matching TRBD2 (7 bases). Germline loops: CDR1 MNHEY, CDR2 SMNVEV (reference sequence). The CDR3 has 14 residues. V was shortened by 3 bases and J by 2 bases, with 11 bases between the two germline ends. Here the CDR3 reads CASSFVGGAYEQYF. The CDR3, as DNA: TGTGCCAGCAGTTTTGTAGGGGGGGCCTACGAGCAGTACTTC.

V gene TRBV7-2 combines with J gene TRBJ1-2; tentatively, D is TRBD1 (6 bases). This CDR3 spans 15 amino acids. Looked up from germline, CDR1 is SGHTA and CDR2 is FQGNSA. Trimming shortened V by 5 bases and J by 4 bases, and 17 bases separated the two germline ends. This chain's CDR3 is CASSRRLEGVYGYTF. CDR3 bases: TGTGCCAGCAGCCGACGCTTGGAGGGGGTCTATGGCTACACCTTC.

This chain uses TRBV29-1 with TRBJ2-1; D is unresolved. Germline V gives CDR1 SQVTM, CDR2 ANQGSEA. V was pared by 4 bases and J by 8 bases, with 21 bases between. The CDR3 length is 15 residues. The CDR3 spells CSVGFPMWKVDEQFF. The CDR3 nucleotides are TGCAGCGTTGGGTTCCCTATGTGGAAAGTCGATGAGCAGTTCTTC.

This clone was observed once. The gene calls are TRBV30 and TRBJ2-7; TRBD1 agrees at 8 bases. Per germline, CDR1 GTSNPN and CDR2 SVGIG (reference sequence). The ends lost 3 bases at V and 3 bases at J; junction bases unmatched: 7. There are 14 residues in the CDR3. CDR3 amino acids: CAWRDSGGVYEQYF. The DNA for the CDR3 is TGTGCCTGGAGAGATTCAGGGGGCGTCTACGAGCAGTACTTC.

The J gene is TRBJ2-3, the V gene TRBV5-5, with 9 bases matching TRBD2. The CDR3 sequence is 14 residues long. The V segment lost 2 bases and the J segment 8 bases; nucleotides outside the gene matches: 6. Germline CDR1 and CDR2: SGHKS and YYEKEE (reference sequence). The CDR3 is CASSFGVTSGTQYF. In DNA form, the CDR3 reads TGTGCCAGCAGCTTCGGCGTGACTAGCGGTACGCAGTATTTT. The entire variable domain, with the rest obtained from reference TRBV5-5 and TRBJ2-3, is as follows: DAGVTQSPTHLIKTRGQQVTLRCSPISGHKSVSWYQQVLGQGPQFIFQYYEKEERGRGNFPDRFSARQFPNYSSELNVNALLLGDSALYLCASSFGVTSGTQYFGPGTRLTVL.

This chain links TRBV6-1 with TRBJ2-3; D call uncertain. The germline V gene encodes CDR1 MNHNS and CDR2 SASEGT. The CDR3 sequence is 12 residues long. Trimming removed 11 bases at V and 2 bases at J, with 11 bases between. CDR3 protein: CAGGRFTDTQYF. The CDR3 bases are TGTGCCGGTGGACGGTTCACAGATACGCAGTATTTT.

The chain is built from TRBV9 and TRBJ2-3; D is unclear. The CDR3 sequence is 13 residues long. Per the germline V gene, CDR1 is SGDLS and CDR2 is YYNGEE. V lost 2 bases, J lost 2 bases, and 6 bases lay in between. CDR3 sequence: CASSVGNTDTQYF. CDR3 DNA: TGTGCCAGCAGCGTCGGAAACACAGATACGCAGTATTTT.

This chain joins TRBV7-2 and TRBJ2-2; D call uncertain. The CDR3 loop spans 13 amino acids. Trimming took off 0 bases at V and 5 bases at J, with 4 bases between the two ends. Per the germline V gene, CDR1 is SGHTA and CDR2 is FQGNSA. CDR3 amino acids: CASSLAATGELFF. The CDR3 DNA reads as TGTGCCAGCAGCTTAGCTGCGACCGGGGAGCTGTTTTTT. Based on the CDR3 plus reference TRBV7-2 and TRBJ2-2, the full variable domain is GAGVSQSPSNKVTEKGKDVELRCDPISGHTALYWYRQSLGQGLEFLIYFQGNSAPDKSGLPSDRFSAERTGGSVSTLTIQRTQQEDSAVYLCASSLAATGELFFGEGSRLTVL.